This T cell receptor (beta chain) was recovered during a study of breast tumors, draining lymph nodes, adjacent tissues. Findings and caveats of the study: Data fit most tumor T cells coming from lymph node, expanding in tumor.

This clonotype has a count of ten or more. The antigen remains undetermined. After removal of 4 bases from V and 7 bases from J, the junction contained 6 bases not matched to a gene. Germline CDR1 is KGHDR and CDR2 is SFDVKD. This CDR3 spans 16 amino acids. Samples came from axillary lymph nodes draining the breast cancer. TCRdb reprocessed the multiplex PCR reads with MiXCR, giving one entry per CDR3 protein. The data contain about 140,000 distinct CDR3 sequences, 20% to 25% of them singletons. The sequence came from a female donor with breast cancer. Some clones in this sample may be carry-over from other donors' samples. The chain combines TRBV24-1 with TRBJ2-2, with 12 bases identical to TRBD1. The specimen sequenced was axillary lymph node tissue. Written as DNA, the CDR3 is TGTGCCACCAGTGACGCCGGGACAGGGGGCTTCGGGGAGCTGTTTTTT. It codes for CATSDAGTGGFGELFF.